This TCR beta chain was documented in a study of T-cell memory formation after mild COVID-19. Study results and caveats: A balance of CD4 and CD8 characterized clones contracting day 15 to 85, whereas later expanders leaned CD4+.

Trimming took off 4 bases at V and 0 bases at J, with 12 bases between the two ends. The CDR3 covers 15 residues. The V gene's germline CDR1 is SGHRS and CDR2 YFSETQ. MiXCR, run by TCRdb on the 5' RACE reads, gives a single entry per CDR3 protein. The sample yields some 490,000 distinct CDR3 sequences, over 15% seen once. As for this clonotype: Antigen unknown.

The genes are TRBV5-1 and TRBJ2-3, with a weak D call TRBD1 (5 bases). This clonotype was obtained from an adult woman who had mild COVID-19 (a few samples of this study predate the infection). Cell type and time point are not known. Sequenced: PBMCs or a T cell subset sorted from them (not recorded which). The CDR3 DNA follows: TGCGCCAGCAGCGCGACAGCTACTAGCACAGATACGCAGTATTTT. Protein sequence: CASSATATSTDTQYF.